A selection of T cell receptor beta chains follows, all from one sample in a study of cytomegalovirus exposure and HLA in healthy donors. Data came from immunoSEQ multiplex PCR; TCRdb stores just in-frame clones and leaves some out. This table holds about 190,000 clones, approximately 78% found once. Sequencing used PBMCs. Every receptor here comes from a woman in her late teens or twenties in good health and CMV-seronegative. Both conserved end residues are part of each CDR3. The size entry is marked missing in some rows and otherwise reads once, few, many or a size class.

j_call clone_size v_call cdr3_aa
TRBJ1-2 few TRBV28 CASSFPGSYYTF
TRBJ2-7 . TRBV4-3 CASSQDPTAEQYF
TRBJ1-1 . TRBV28 CASSYRDRTHF
TRBJ1-4 few TRBV7-8 CASSEYREKLFF
TRBJ2-3 . TRBV28 CASSGRRSYTQYF
TRBJ2-7 . TRBV7-2 CASSYSRGYEQYF
TRBJ2-3 . TRBV27 CASSLTIADTQYF
TRBJ2-1 . TRBV6-4 CASSDHSGGAYNEQFF
TRBJ2-2 . TRBV5-1 CASSLAELVLAGVTGELFF
TRBJ1-1 few TRBV7-2 CASSLRRTGTAGTEAFF
TRBJ2-4 . TRBV5-4 CASSLDPGSGGAKNIQYF
TRBJ1-1 . TRBV30 CAWRTDPRATEAFF
TRBJ2-5 . TRBV2 CASSGGIPGTRVLETQYF
TRBJ1-2 . TRBV19 CASSPDRDRGDYGYTF
TRBJ2-2 . TRBV19 CASRRTGSGELFF
TRBJ2-6 . TRBV28 CASITGARASGANVLTF
TRBJ2-3 . TRBV6-6 CASSIDRVRTDTQYF